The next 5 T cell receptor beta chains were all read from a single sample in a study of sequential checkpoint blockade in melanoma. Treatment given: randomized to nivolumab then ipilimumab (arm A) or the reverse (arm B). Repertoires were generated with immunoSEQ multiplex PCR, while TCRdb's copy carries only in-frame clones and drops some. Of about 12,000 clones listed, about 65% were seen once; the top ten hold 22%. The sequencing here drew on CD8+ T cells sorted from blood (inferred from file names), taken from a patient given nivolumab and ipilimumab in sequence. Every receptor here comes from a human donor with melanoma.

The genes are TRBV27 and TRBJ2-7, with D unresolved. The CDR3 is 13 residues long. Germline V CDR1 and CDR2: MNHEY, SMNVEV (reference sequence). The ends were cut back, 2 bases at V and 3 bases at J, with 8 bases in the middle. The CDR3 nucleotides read TGTGCCAGCAGTTTAACAGCCAACTACGAGCAGTACTTC. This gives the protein CASSLTANYEQYF.

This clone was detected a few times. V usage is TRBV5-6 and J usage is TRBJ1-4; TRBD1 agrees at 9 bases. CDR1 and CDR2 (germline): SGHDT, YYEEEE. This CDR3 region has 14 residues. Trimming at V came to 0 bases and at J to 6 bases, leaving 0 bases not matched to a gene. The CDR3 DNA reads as TGTGCCAGCAGCTTGGGGACAGGGGATGAAAAACTGTTTTTT. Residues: CASSLGTGDEKLFF.

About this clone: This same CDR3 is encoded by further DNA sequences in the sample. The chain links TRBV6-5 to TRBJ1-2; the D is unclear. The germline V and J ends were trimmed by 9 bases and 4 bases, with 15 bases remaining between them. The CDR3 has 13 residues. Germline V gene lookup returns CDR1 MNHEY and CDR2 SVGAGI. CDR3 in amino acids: CASRTSGGYGYTF. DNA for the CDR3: TGTGCCAGTCGAACCTCAGGAGGCTATGGCTACACCTTC.

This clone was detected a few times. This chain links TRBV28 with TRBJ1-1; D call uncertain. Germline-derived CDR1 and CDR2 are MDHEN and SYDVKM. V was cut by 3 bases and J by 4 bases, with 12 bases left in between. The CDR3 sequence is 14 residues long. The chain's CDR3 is CASSFSQERTEAFF. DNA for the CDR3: TGTGCCAGCAGTTTTTCACAAGAGCGCACTGAAGCTTTCTTT. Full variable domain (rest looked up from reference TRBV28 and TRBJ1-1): DVKVTQSSRYLVKRTGEKVFLECVQDMDHENMFWYRQDPGLGLRLIYFSYDVKMKEKGDIPEGYSVSREKKERFSLILESASTNQTSMYLCASSFSQERTEAFFGQGTRLTVV.

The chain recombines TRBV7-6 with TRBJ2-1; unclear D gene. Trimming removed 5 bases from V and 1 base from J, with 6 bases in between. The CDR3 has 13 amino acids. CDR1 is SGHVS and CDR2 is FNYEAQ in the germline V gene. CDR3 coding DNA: TGTGCCAGCAGCAAGCGTTCCTACAATGAGCAGTTCTTC. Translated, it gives CASSKRSYNEQFF.